A selection of T cell receptor beta chains follows, all from one sample in a study of control samples from healthy donors and cancer patients. Produced via immunoSEQ multiplex PCR; TCRdb's table is partial and in-frame only. The sample has 150,000 or so clones, about 94% seen once. The specimen sequenced was blood. These receptors were obtained from a man aged 35-49 years in good health. Each CDR3 is given with its conserved first and last residue. A D gene is named only where the DNA matches it firmly. Clone size is stated in some rows and not others, as once, few, many or a class when expanded.

>once|TRBV5-1|TRBD1|TRBJ1-6
CASSLVQGSNSPLHF
TGCGCCAGCAGCTTGGTACAGGGGTCTAATTCACCCCTCCACTTT
>NA|TRBV18|NA|TRBJ1-2
CASSPLQNYGYTF
TGTGCCAGCTCACCACTGCAGAACTATGGCTACACCTTC
>NA|TRBV29-1|NA|TRBJ1-2
CSVPTRANYGYTF
TGCAGCGTCCCTACGCGCGCTAACTATGGCTACACCTTC
>NA|TRBV5-4|NA|TRBJ2-2
CASSPNGVGVGTGELFF
TGTGCCAGCAGCCCTAACGGGGTCGGGGTCGGCACCGGGGAGCTGTTTTTT
>NA|TRBV18|NA|TRBJ1-2
CASSQISGGDDGYTF
TGTGCCAGCTCACAAATTAGTGGCGGGGATGATGGCTACACCTTC
>NA|TRBV19|TRBD1|TRBJ1-2
CASTYGDSNYGYTF
TGTGCCAGTACCTATGGGGACAGTAACTATGGCTACACCTTC
>NA|TRBV11-2|NA|TRBJ1-4
CASSLEGAATNEKLFF
TGTGCCAGCAGCTTAGAGGGAGCTGCAACTAATGAAAAACTGTTTTTT
>NA|TRBV24-1|TRBD1|TRBJ2-1
CATSESVGDSDIYNEQFF
TGTGCCACCAGTGAATCGGTAGGGGACAGCGATATCTACAATGAGCAGTTCTTC
>NA|TRBV6-2/TRBV6-3|TRBD2|TRBJ2-7
CASSSSGGGTYEQYF
TGTGCCAGCAGTTCTAGCGGCGGGGGAACCTACGAGCAGTACTTC
>once|TRBV12-5|NA|TRBJ1-5
CASAPGPNNQPQHF
TGTGCTAGTGCCCCTGGCCCGAATAATCAGCCCCAGCATTTT
>NA|TRBV18|TRBD1|TRBJ1-6
CASSRLGQSSSYNSPLHF
TGTGCCAGCTCACGCCTGGGACAGTCGAGCTCCTATAATTCACCCCTCCACTTT
>NA|TRBV4-1|NA|TRBJ1-4
CASSQEGGWRSEKLFF
TGCGCCAGCAGCCAAGAAGGGGGGTGGCGATCTGAAAAACTGTTTTTT
>NA|TRBV5-1|NA|TRBJ1-1
CASSRLGNTEAFF
TGCGCCAGCAGCAGGCTCGGTAACACTGAAGCTTTCTTT
>NA|TRBV27|NA|TRBJ1-2
CASSSQALGYTF
TGTGCCAGCAGTTCGCAGGCTTTGGGCTACACCTTC
>NA|TRBV28|TRBD1|TRBJ1-1
CASSFPGTVLNTEAFF
TGTGCCAGCAGTTTTCCCGGGACAGTACTGAACACTGAAGCTTTCTTT
>NA|TRBV28|NA|TRBJ1-1
CGAGALPTEAFF
TGTGGCGCAGGGGCCCTGCCGACTGAAGCTTTCTTT
>NA|TRBV5-8|TRBD1|TRBJ2-1
CASTTLGTGMIDEQFF
TGTGCCAGCACTACCCTAGGGACAGGGATGATTGATGAGCAGTTCTTC
>once|TRBV18|NA|TRBJ1-1
CASSGGRNTEAFF
TGTGCCAGCTCCGGGGGTAGGAACACTGAAGCTTTCTTT
>NA|TRBV4-1|NA|TRBJ1-5
CASSQSLNQPQHF
TGCGCCAGCAGCCAATCTCTCAATCAGCCCCAGCATTTT
>NA|TRBV19|NA|TRBJ1-5
CASSIVREYSNQPQHF
TGTGCCAGTAGTATAGTTCGGGAATATAGCAATCAGCCCCAGCATTTT
>NA|TRBV12-3/TRBV12-4|NA|TRBJ1-5
CASSLERGQPQHF
TGTGCCAGCAGTTTAGAACGAGGTCAGCCCCAGCATTTT
>NA|TRBV19|NA|TRBJ2-3
CASSIYGVADTQYF
TGTGCCAGTAGTATATATGGCGTGGCAGATACGCAGTATTTT
>NA|TRBV27|NA|TRBJ2-7
CASSLGGGRIYEQYF
TGTGCCAGCAGTTTAGGGGGGGGCAGGATCTACGAGCAGTACTTC
>NA|TRBV11-2|NA|TRBJ2-5
CASSLGVGGETQYF
TGTGCCAGCAGCTTGGGGGTCGGAGGGGAGACCCAGTACTTC
>NA|TRBV5-4|TRBD1|TRBJ1-2
CASSVRDRHLYGYTF
TGTGCCAGCAGCGTCCGGGACAGACATCTCTATGGCTACACCTTC
>NA|TRBV28|NA|TRBJ1-1
CASSSGWRDTEAFF
TGTGCCAGCAGTTCGGGGTGGAGGGACACTGAAGCTTTCTTT
>once|TRBV7-8|NA|TRBJ1-1
CASSPREGVNTEAFF
TGTGCCAGCAGCCCCCGGGAAGGGGTGAACACTGAAGCTTTCTTT
>NA|TRBV19|NA|TRBJ2-7
CASRDLGDRVYSEQYF
TGTGCCAGTAGGGACCTGGGGGACCGTGTATACTCCGAGCAGTACTTC
>NA|TRBV5-1|TRBD1|TRBJ1-2
CASSSGDRGRSGYGYTF
TGCGCCAGCAGCTCCGGGGACAGGGGGCGCAGTGGTTATGGCTACACCTTC
>NA|TRBV4-3|NA|TRBJ2-7
CASSPGVRGSYEQYF
TGCGCCAGCAGCCCTGGGGTAAGGGGGTCCTACGAGCAGTACTTC
>NA|TRBV11-3|NA|TRBJ2-5
CASSLVAGGTQYF
TGTGCCAGCAGCTTAGTTGCTGGGGGGACCCAGTACTTC
>NA|TRBV25-1|NA|TRBJ2-1
CASSEYRQSLNEQFF
TGTGCCAGCAGTGAATACAGGCAATCCCTCAATGAGCAGTTCTTC
>NA|TRBV9|NA|TRBJ1-2
CASSVDGAGVYGYTF
TGTGCCAGCAGCGTAGACGGGGCCGGTGTCTATGGCTACACCTTC
>NA|TRBV18|NA|TRBJ1-3
CASSPLDTPNTIYF
TGTGCCAGCTCACCCCTGGACACCCCAAACACCATATATTTT
>once|TRBV4-2|NA|TRBJ2-2
CASSAPGLGDTGELFF
TGTGCCAGCAGCGCTCCGGGCCTGGGGGACACCGGGGAGCTGTTTTTT
>once|TRBV28|NA|TRBJ2-4
CASSGPGIQYF
TGTGCCAGCAGTGGCCCGGGCATTCAGTACTTC
>NA|TRBV6-6|NA|TRBJ1-4
CASSYAQPTNEKLFF
TGTGCCAGCAGTTACGCGCAGCCAACTAATGAAAAACTGTTTTTT
>NA|TRBV9|TRBD1|TRBJ1-1
CASSVDRVTEAFF
TGTGCCAGCAGCGTCGACAGGGTGACTGAAGCTTTCTTT
>NA|TRBV28|NA|TRBJ2-2
CASSLSQGLGELFF
TGTGCCAGCAGCTTGAGTCAGGGCCTAGGGGAGCTGTTTTTT
>NA|TRBV19|TRBD1|TRBJ2-3
CASNDRGRDTQYF
TGTGCCAGTAACGACAGGGGTAGAGATACGCAGTATTTT
>NA|TRBV18|NA|TRBJ2-2
CASSRSQASPGELFF
TGTGCCAGCTCACGCTCGCAGGCCTCACCCGGGGAGCTGTTTTTT
>NA|TRBV18|TRBD1|TRBJ2-7
CASSSLDRGLYYEQYF
TGTGCCAGCTCATCGCTGGACAGGGGGCTGTACTACGAGCAGTACTTC
>NA|TRBV19|NA|TRBJ2-7
CASSVSLGYEQYF
TGTGCCAGTAGTGTCTCCCTCGGCTACGAGCAGTACTTC
>NA|TRBV5-1|TRBD2|TRBJ2-7
CASSSGLAGFSYEQYF
TGCGCCAGCAGCTCGGGACTAGCGGGCTTCTCCTACGAGCAGTACTTC